The 12 T cell receptor beta chains given below trace back to one sample, sequenced in a study of beta chain features in type 1 diabetes. As every portion of the isolated RNA was reverse transcribed, the sequencing read expressed TCRB transcripts. TCRdb keeps only in-frame clones here, not all; method: immunoSEQ multiplex PCR. The sample has some 330,000 clones; roughly 9.6% are singletons. Material for sequencing was naive CD4+ T cells from blood. These receptors all come from a woman aged 25 to 45 in good health.

The chain recombines TRBV9 with TRBJ1-2, with D perhaps TRBD1 (6 bases). The germline V and J ends were trimmed by 7 bases and 4 bases, with 20 bases remaining between them. The CDR3 sequence is 15 residues long. From germline, CDR1 is SGDLS and CDR2 YYNGEE. As DNA, the CDR3 is TGTGCCAGCCGCCGGGGGGGCGAGAATTTCTATGGCTACACCTTC. The encoded protein is CASRRGGENFYGYTF.

This clone occurred a few times. One junction end does not reproduce the germline sequence, and a read error may be involved. The CDR3 loop reads CASSEAGGHVSF. As DNA, the CDR3 is TGTGCCAGCAGTGAAGCTGGGGGACATGTGTCCTTC. V usage is TRBV6-1 and J usage is TRBJ2-4; perhaps TRBD1 as D (6 bases). Germline V gives CDR1 MNHNS, CDR2 SASEGT. The CDR3 is 12 residues long.

This clone was seen a few times. The chain recombines TRBV10-3 with TRBJ2-7; 8 bases line up with TRBD2. The germline CDR1 and CDR2 sequences are ENHRY and SYGVKD. Losses at the gene ends were 0 bases for V and 1 base for J; bases not matched to a gene: 5. This CDR3 contains 16 residues. Written as DNA, the CDR3 is TGTGCCATCAGTGAGTCGGGAGCGGGAGCATCCTACGAGCAGTACTTC. Translating gives CAISESGAGASYEQYF.

This chain uses TRBV15 with TRBJ2-2; 13 nucleotides match TRBD2. The CDR3 length is 17 residues. The junction had 4 bases not matched to a gene; V was cut back by 5 bases and J by 1 base. Germline loops: CDR1 LNHNV, CDR2 YYDKDF (reference sequence). CDR3 nucleotide sequence: TGTGCCACCAGCCCGCGACTAGCGGGAGGGAACACCGGGGAGCTGTTTTTT. Protein sequence: CATSPRLAGGNTGELFF.

This clone turned up a few times. V usage is TRBV29-1 and J usage is TRBJ1-3, with D uncertain. The V end was cut by 5 bases, the J end by 1 base, with 3 bases between. The length of the CDR3 is 11 residues. Germline V gene sequence: CDR1 SQVTM, CDR2 ANQGSEA. The CDR3 sequence: CSVPSGNTIYF. Written as DNA, the CDR3 is TGCAGCGTTCCGTCTGGAAACACCATATATTTT.

This clone has just a few counts. The rearrangement links TRBV30 to TRBJ2-6; possibly TRBD2 for D (6 bases). In germline, CDR1 is GTSNPN, CDR2 SVGIG (reference sequence). The CDR3 covers 15 residues. V was cut by 4 bases and J by 0 bases, with 10 bases left in between. This chain's CDR3 is CAWTGLHSGANVLTF. CDR3 DNA: TGTGCCTGGACGGGACTGCACTCTGGGGCCAACGTCCTGACTTTC.

This clone has a handful of counts. The chain couples TRBV7-9 to TRBJ2-1; TRBD2 matches 11 bases. Germline-derived CDR1 and CDR2 are SEHNR and FQNEAQ (reference sequence). There are 17 residues in the CDR3. V lost 5 bases to trimming and J lost 0 bases; unmatched junction nucleotides: 6. CDR3 nucleotide sequence: TGTGCCAGCAGCCCCCGACTAGCGGGGAACTCCTACAATGAGCAGTTCTTC. It specifies CASSPRLAGNSYNEQFF.

This clone was counted a few times. The chain employs TRBV29-1 and TRBJ2-1; D is unclear. Germline loops: CDR1 SQVTM, CDR2 ANQGSEA. The CDR3 totals 14 residues. V lost 7 bases and J 0 bases, leaving 13 bases between the germline ends. CDR3 sequence reads: CSAHLGDSYNEQFF. Written as DNA, the CDR3 is TGCAGCGCCCACCTCGGAGACTCCTACAATGAGCAGTTCTTC.

This clone appeared a few times. The rearrangement joins TRBV4-1 to TRBJ2-5; D possibly corresponds to TRBD1 (5 bases). In germline, CDR1 is MGHRA, CDR2 YSYEKL. V was pared by 1 base and J by 5 bases, with 26 bases between. This CDR3 region has 19 residues. This CDR3 is CASSQGKGSDSMMKETQYF. The CDR3 region has the DNA TGCGCCAGCAGCCAAGGGAAGGGGTCTGACAGCATGATGAAGGAGACCCAGTACTTC.

This clone was counted only a few times. The chain carries TRBV4-3 and TRBJ1-1; 9 bases align to TRBD1. This CDR3 has 13 residues. V lost 4 bases to trimming and J lost 11 bases; unmatched junction nucleotides: 8. From germline, CDR1 is LGHNA and CDR2 YSLEER. The CDR3 loop is CASSREGTGGAFF. The DNA of the CDR3 is TGCGCCAGCAGCCGTGAAGGTACAGGGGGCGCTTTCTTT.

This clone was counted between two and nine times. The gene calls are TRBV10-3 and TRBJ2-7; weak D call: TRBD2 (5 bases). Deletions cut 5 bases from V and 4 bases from J, with 9 bases between. Germline V gives CDR1 ENHRY, CDR2 SYGVKD. The CDR3 length is 12 residues. The CDR3 is CAISPGLYEQYF. In nucleotides, the CDR3 is TGTGCCATCAGTCCGGGGTTGTACGAGCAGTACTTC.

The rearrangement joins TRBV5-6 to TRBJ2-1, with D perhaps TRBD1 (5 bases). The germline gives CDR1 SGHDT, CDR2 YYEEEE. This CDR3 has 14 amino acids. Trimming stripped 5 bases from V and 6 bases from J, with 15 bases between. The CDR3 here is CASSPGGALNEQFF. In DNA form, the CDR3 reads TGTGCCAGCAGTCCGGGTGGGGCTCTCAATGAGCAGTTCTTC.